This TCR beta chain is from a study of T cells expressing NK-cell markers. Study-wide background: It was sorted CD3+CD56+NKG2C+, CD3+CD56+NKG2C- and CD3+CD56-NKG2C+ T cells that supplied the TCR beta repertoires.

The CDR3 totals 15 residues. Broader study findings: In a few donors, dominant clonotypes made up roughly 28.3-65% of CD3+CD56-NKG2C+ cells.

Turning to this clonotype: Its specificity is unknown.

TCR beta cDNA was generated via 5'RACE template switching incorporating UMIs. Using the 5' RACE reads, TCRdb records one entry per CDR3 protein without DNA. This table lists some 500,000 distinct CDR3 sequences. Sequencing used blood T cells: a sorted CD56 or NKG2C T cell subset, CD4+ or CD8+ T cells, or bulk PBMC T cells (not recorded which). The TCR originated in a woman aged 45-65 years in good health. The chain couples TRBV12-3 or TRBV12-4 to TRBJ1-4; TCRdb reports TRBD1, a call that lacks DNA to check it against. The CDR3 here is CASSRGQGAGEKLFF.